The rows below give T cell receptor beta chains drawn from one sample of a study of CD8 T cells in ankylosing spondylitis. TCRdb re-called the 5' RACE reads with MiXCR, one entry per CDR3 protein. In the table there are fewer than 550,000 distinct CDR3 sequences, less than 6% of which are singletons. The specimen sequenced was blood, either unsorted or a sorted T cell fraction (not recorded which). The origin of the receptors is a male donor with ankylosing spondylitis. Each CDR3 is given with its conserved first and last residue. The order of the fields is CDR3 DNA, CDR3 protein, V gene, clone size, D gene, J gene. A D gene is named only where the DNA matches it firmly. Clone size appears in some rows only: once, few, many, or a class for an expanded clone.

CDR3 DNA: TGTGCCAGCAGTCAACGGACAGTGAACTATGGCTACACCTTC
CDR3 protein: CASSQRTVNYGYTF
V gene: TRBV6-2/TRBV6-3
clone size: few
D gene: -
J gene: TRBJ1-2

CDR3 DNA: TGCGCCAGCAGCTTGGCGGACAGGGTAGAAACTGAAGCTTTCTTT
CDR3 protein: CASSLADRVETEAFF
V gene: TRBV5-1
clone size: many
D gene: TRBD1
J gene: TRBJ1-1

CDR3 DNA: TGTGCCAGCAGTTTAGGGTGGATCAGGACAGATACGCAGTATTTT
CDR3 protein: CASSLGWIRTDTQYF
V gene: TRBV28
clone size: -
D gene: -
J gene: TRBJ2-3

CDR3 DNA: TGTGCCAGCAGCTATGGGACAGAGTCCTACAATGAGCAGTTCTTC
CDR3 protein: CASSYGTESYNEQFF
V gene: TRBV7-2
clone size: many
D gene: TRBD1
J gene: TRBJ2-1

CDR3 DNA: TGTGCCAGCAGCTTTTTGGCGGGAGGCACCTACGAGCAGTACTTC
CDR3 protein: CASSFLAGGTYEQYF
V gene: TRBV7-2
clone size: few
D gene: TRBD2
J gene: TRBJ2-7

CDR3 DNA: TGCAGTGCTAGAGATAGTAAGGCCCGCGCGGCTTTCTTT
CDR3 protein: CSARDSKARAAFF
V gene: TRBV20-1
clone size: -
D gene: -
J gene: TRBJ1-1

CDR3 DNA: TGCGCCAGCAGCCACCCCTCAAGGGGGGGTGCCGGAGGGAAACTGTTTTTT
CDR3 protein: CASSHPSRGGAGGKLFF
V gene: TRBV4-1
clone size: many
D gene: -
J gene: TRBJ1-4

CDR3 DNA: TGTGCCAGCAGCGGAGGCGGGACGGGCTTCCACGAGCAGTACTTC
CDR3 protein: CASSGGGTGFHEQYF
V gene: TRBV4-2
clone size: few
D gene: -
J gene: TRBJ2-7

CDR3 DNA: TGCAGCGTTGTGGTGAACACTGAAGCTTTCTTT
CDR3 protein: CSVVVNTEAFF
V gene: TRBV29-1
clone size: many
D gene: -
J gene: TRBJ1-1

CDR3 DNA: TGTGCCAGCAGTGAAGACAGGGGATGGGAATGGAATTCACCCCTCCACTTT
CDR3 protein: CASSEDRGWEWNSPLHF
V gene: TRBV6-1
clone size: many
D gene: TRBD1
J gene: TRBJ1-6